The 25 T cell receptor beta chains below come from one sample, sequenced in a study of PD-1 blockade in mismatch repair-deficient tumors (dated 2017 in TCRdb). Library construction relied on the immunoSEQ multiplex PCR assay. Sourced from immuneACCESS, this table was stored by TCRdb with only in-frame sequences that have V and J called. A share of the clones is absent; for the studies checked, an unresolved V gene accounts for under half, and the remainder has no known explanation. This sample holds about 68,000 clones; 70% to 85% were observed only once. The ten most abundant clones make up nearly 5.5% of the sample. Sample: peripheral blood, taken 2 weeks after starting pembrolizumab. These receptors all stem from an adult with mismatch repair-deficient cancer.

This chain connects TRBV5-1 to TRBJ2-5; 15 positions agree with TRBD2. Looked up from germline, CDR1 is SGHRS and CDR2 is YFSETQ. V lost 3 bases and J lost 4; bases outside the gene matches: 10. This CDR3 spans 18 amino acids. Here the CDR3 DNA reads TGCGCCAGCAGCTCTGGACTAGCGGGAGGGCAGGGTGGAGAGACCCAGTACTTC. This encodes CASSSGLAGGQGGETQYF.

The chain couples TRBV6-1 to TRBJ2-7; TRBD2 agrees at 8 bases. The ends lost 5 bases at V and 4 bases at J; junction bases unmatched: 10. Germline V gene data show CDR1 as MNHNS and CDR2 as SASEGT. This CDR3 comprises 15 residues. Here the CDR3 reads CASSSRGGATYEQYF. CDR3 DNA: TGTGCCAGCAGTTCCCGGGGGGGGGCGACTTACGAGCAGTACTTC.

V usage is TRBV6-1 and J usage is TRBJ1-3, with D tentatively TRBD1 (6 bases). V was pared by 2 bases and J by 8 bases, with 13 bases between. Germline CDR1 is MNHNS and CDR2 is SASEGT. The CDR3 length is 14 residues. CDR3 DNA: TGTGCCAGCAGTGAAAGGACAGTCGGGTACACCATATATTTT. This codes for CASSERTVGYTIYF.

V and J are TRBV7-8 and TRBJ1-3; TRBD1 is a possible D gene (6 bases). V shed 4 bases and J shed 3 bases, with 19 bases lying between them. Per the germline V gene, CDR1 is SGHVS and CDR2 is FQNEAQ. The CDR3 is 17 amino acids. The CDR3 bases are TGTGCCAGCAGCTCCCGGGACACCGCTCAATTTGGAAACACCATATATTTT. It codes for CASSSRDTAQFGNTIYF.

The chain recombines TRBV27 with TRBJ2-5; tentative D call: TRBD2 (5 bases). This CDR3 is built from 16 residues. Germline CDR1 MNHEY, CDR2 SMNVEV (reference sequence). The germline V and J ends were trimmed by 2 bases and 0 bases, with 13 bases remaining between them. The CDR3 protein is CASSLRGPLYQETQYF. The CDR3 DNA reads as TGTGCCAGCAGTTTAAGAGGGCCCCTGTACCAAGAGACCCAGTACTTC.

The chain recombines TRBV6-5 with TRBJ2-5; no reliable D call. V was cut by 2 bases and J by 5 bases, with 6 bases left in between. CDR1 and CDR2 (germline): MNHEY, SVGAGI. This CDR3 has 12 amino acids. CDR3 DNA: TGTGCCAGCAGTTACGTCCCCGAGACCCAGTACTTC. Encoded protein: CASSYVPETQYF.

This clone was seen once. The chain combines TRBV11-3 with TRBJ2-1, with 9 bases identical to TRBD2. CDR1 and CDR2 from the germline V gene are SGHNT and YENEEA. V shed 6 bases and J 10 bases; nucleotides not matched to a gene: 10. This CDR3 contains 14 residues. CDR3: CASRARGREGEQFF. The DNA for the CDR3 is TGTGCCAGCAGGGCGAGAGGGCGGGAGGGCGAGCAGTTCTTC. The full variable domain, rest sourced from reference TRBV11-3 and TRBJ2-1, is EAGVVQSPRYKIIEKKQPVAFWCNPISGHNTLYWYLQNLGQGPELLIRYENEEAVDDSQLPKDRFSAERLKGVDSTLKIQPAELGDSAVYLCASRARGREGEQFFGPGTRLTVL.

This chain uses TRBV4-1 with TRBJ1-5; the D gene is possibly TRBD1 (5 bases). This CDR3 is 19 amino acids long. V was trimmed by 0 bases and J by 2 bases, leaving 20 bases between them. The germline CDR1 and CDR2 sequences are MGHRA and YSYEKL. CDR3: CASSQEEVGLGVGNQPQHF. The CDR3 coding sequence is TGCGCCAGCAGCCAAGAAGAAGTAGGCTTGGGGGTTGGCAATCAGCCCCAGCATTTT.

A few counts support this clone. V is TRBV7-8 and J is TRBJ1-5; the match to TRBD1 covers 7 bases. This CDR3 has 14 residues. Germline CDR1 reads SGHVS; CDR2 reads FQNEAQ. The V and J ends lost 5 bases and 4 bases, in that order; junction bases with no gene match: 5. This chain's CDR3 is CASSLTQGNQPQHF. Written as DNA, the CDR3 is TGTGCCAGCAGCCTAACACAGGGGAATCAGCCCCAGCATTTT.

The chain has TRBV30 and TRBJ2-5; weak D call: TRBD2 (5 bases). The length of the CDR3 is 15 residues. From germline, CDR1 is GTSNPN and CDR2 SVGIG (reference sequence). Trimming pared 3 bases from V and 1 base from J, leaving 15 bases between. The CDR3 DNA reads as TGTGCCTGGAGCGACCTAACAGCGGCCCAAGAGACCCAGTACTTC. As protein: CAWSDLTAAQETQYF.

The V gene is TRBV5-6, the J gene TRBJ2-2, with D unclear. CDR1 and CDR2 (germline): SGHDT, YYEEEE. This CDR3 spans 12 amino acids. Trimming removed 6 bases from V and 8 bases from J, with 11 bases in between. CDR3 nucleotide sequence: TGTGCCAGCAAACGAGTGGAAGGGGAGCTGTTTTTT. Protein product: CASKRVEGELFF.

The rearrangement links TRBV11-2 to TRBJ2-7; perhaps D is TRBD1 or TRBD2 (5 bases each). The CDR3 loop spans 16 amino acids. CDR1 is SGHAT, CDR2 FQNNGV, per germline. Trimming left V 5 bases short and J 0 bases short, with 17 bases between. CDR3 nucleotide sequence: TGTGCCAGCAGCACCTACCGGGACCCGAGCTCCTACGAGCAGTACTTC. It encodes CASSTYRDPSSYEQYF.

The count of this clone is one. The chain combines TRBV7-9 with TRBJ2-7; no reliable D call. The V and J ends lost 4 bases and 6 bases respectively, with 13 bases between them. The length of the CDR3 is 13 residues. Germline CDR1 reads SEHNR; CDR2 reads FQNEAQ (reference sequence). The CDR3 here is CASSWPSGGEQYF. The CDR3 DNA is TGTGCCAGCAGCTGGCCCTCGGGTGGCGAGCAGTACTTC. Together with reference TRBV7-9 and TRBJ2-7, the CDR3 gives the full variable domain: DTGVSQNPRHKITKRGQNVTFRCDPISEHNRLYWYRQTLGQGPEFLTYFQNEAQLEKSRLLSDRFSAERPKGSFSTLEIQRTEQGDSAMYLCASSWPSGGEQYFGPGTRLTVT.

The chain joins TRBV6-5 to TRBJ1-2; D is ambiguous. Germline CDR1 reads MNHEY; CDR2 reads SVGAGI. Trimming stripped 6 bases from V and 1 base from J, with 9 bases between. This CDR3 is built from 13 residues. For the CDR3, the DNA is TGTGCCAGCAGAGATGGGTTTAACTATGGCTACACCTTC. The encoded protein is CASRDGFNYGYTF.

The chain links TRBV28 to TRBJ1-4; 11 positions match TRBD1. This CDR3 comprises 15 residues. Trimming at V came to 4 bases and at J to 5 bases, leaving 3 bases not matched to a gene. The germline gives CDR1 MDHEN, CDR2 SYDVKM. CDR3 loop: CASSSGTGGNEKLFF. The CDR3, as DNA: TGTGCCAGCAGTTCCGGGACAGGGGGAAATGAAAAACTGTTTTTT.

This clone was counted at least ten times. The V and J genes are TRBV5-4 and TRBJ2-2; TRBD1 is a possible D gene (6 bases). The CDR3 spans 15 residues. V shed 5 bases and J shed 1 base, with 12 bases lying between them. Germline V gene data show CDR1 as SGHNT and CDR2 as YYREEE (reference sequence). The CDR3 sequence: CASRKGQKNTGELFF. CDR3 DNA sequence: TGTGCCAGCAGAAAAGGACAGAAGAACACCGGGGAGCTGTTTTTT.

This chain connects TRBV10-2 to TRBJ2-2; 7 nucleotides line up with TRBD1. V trimming: 3 bases; J trimming: 1 base; junction bases outside the gene matches: 2. This CDR3 has 15 amino acids. Per germline, CDR1 WSHSY and CDR2 SAAADI. This CDR3 is CASSERTGNTGELFF. For the CDR3, the DNA is TGCGCCAGCAGTGAAAGGACAGGGAACACCGGGGAGCTGTTTTTT.

The genes are TRBV15 and TRBJ2-1; D ambiguous. Looked up from germline, CDR1 is LNHNV and CDR2 is YYDKDF (reference sequence). This CDR3 has 13 amino acids. V was pared by 0 bases and J by 15 bases, with 15 bases between. CDR3 protein: CATSRDYEEHWFF. CDR3 nucleotides: TGTGCCACCAGCAGAGATTATGAGGAACACTGGTTCTTC. Together with reference TRBV15 and TRBJ2-1, the CDR3 gives the full variable domain: DAMVIQNPRYQVTQFGKPVTLSCSQTLNHNVMYWYQQKSSQAPKLLFHYYDKDFNNEADTPDNFQSRRPNTSFCFLDIRSPGLGDTAMYLCATSRDYEEHWFFGPGTRLTVL.

The V call is TRBV7-2, the J call TRBJ2-3; TRBD2 aligns across 11 bases. This CDR3 region has 15 residues. The V gene's germline CDR1 is SGHTA and CDR2 FQGNSA. J gave up 6 bases and V 5 bases, and 7 bases lay outside the gene matches. The CDR3 reads CASSQLAGEVDTQYF. The CDR3 DNA reads as TGTGCCAGCAGCCAACTAGCGGGAGAAGTGGATACGCAGTATTTT.

V usage is TRBV25-1 and J usage is TRBJ2-7; possibly TRBD1 for D (6 bases). Germline CDR1 MGHDK, CDR2 SYGVNS. This CDR3 has 16 residues. V dropped 3 bases and J dropped 2 bases, with 17 bases sitting between them. In DNA, the CDR3 is TGTGCCAGCAGTGACCCAACTGGGACAAGAACCTACGAGCAGTACTTC. It specifies CASSDPTGTRTYEQYF.

This clone was recorded a few times. This chain connects TRBV18 to TRBJ2-7, with TRBD1 as a possible D gene (5 bases). The CDR3 covers 13 residues. The germline gives CDR1 KGHSH, CDR2 LQKENI. Trimming left V 4 bases short and J 2 bases short, with 9 bases between. The CDR3, as DNA: TGTGCCAGCTCACGACAGATTACCTACGAGCAGTACTTC. Translated, it gives CASSRQITYEQYF.

V is TRBV10-3 and J is TRBJ1-5; D may be TRBD1 (5 bases). CDR3 length equals 17 residues. The germline V gene has CDR1 ENHRY and CDR2 SYGVKD. V was trimmed by 0 bases and J by 0 bases, leaving 12 bases between them. CDR3 coding DNA: TGTGCCATCAGTGAGTCGGGGGAGGGGATTAGCAATCAGCCCCAGCATTTT. Translated: CAISESGEGISNQPQHF.

This clone was detected only once. J is TRBJ2-1 and V is TRBV7-9; 13 bases map to TRBD2. Germline V gene data show CDR1 as SEHNR and CDR2 as FQNEAQ (reference sequence). Trimming took 5 bases from V and 4 from J; bases not matched to a gene: 5. This CDR3 is 16 amino acids long. The CDR3 reads CASSPGTSGEYNEQFF. The CDR3 DNA is TGTGCCAGCAGCCCGGGGACTAGCGGGGAGTACAATGAGCAGTTCTTC.

The V gene is TRBV6-6, the J gene TRBJ2-2; no reliable D call. CDR3 length equals 14 residues. V lost 7 bases and J lost 3, with 12 bases in between. CDR1 and CDR2 from the germline V gene are MNHNY and SVGAGI (reference sequence). CDR3 amino acids: CASTRKWDTGELFF. CDR3 sequence (DNA): TGTGCCAGCACCCGGAAGTGGGACACCGGGGAGCTGTTTTTT.

The CDR3 here is CSVGLAGDYEQYF. CDR3 coding DNA: TGCAGCGTTGGGCTAGCGGGTGATTACGAGCAGTACTTC. The chain is built from TRBV29-1 and TRBJ2-7; TRBD2 matches 8 bases. Per the germline V gene, CDR1 is SQVTM and CDR2 is ANQGSEA. The CDR3 is 13 amino acids. V was pared by 4 bases and J by 4 bases, with 6 bases of the junction left unmatched.